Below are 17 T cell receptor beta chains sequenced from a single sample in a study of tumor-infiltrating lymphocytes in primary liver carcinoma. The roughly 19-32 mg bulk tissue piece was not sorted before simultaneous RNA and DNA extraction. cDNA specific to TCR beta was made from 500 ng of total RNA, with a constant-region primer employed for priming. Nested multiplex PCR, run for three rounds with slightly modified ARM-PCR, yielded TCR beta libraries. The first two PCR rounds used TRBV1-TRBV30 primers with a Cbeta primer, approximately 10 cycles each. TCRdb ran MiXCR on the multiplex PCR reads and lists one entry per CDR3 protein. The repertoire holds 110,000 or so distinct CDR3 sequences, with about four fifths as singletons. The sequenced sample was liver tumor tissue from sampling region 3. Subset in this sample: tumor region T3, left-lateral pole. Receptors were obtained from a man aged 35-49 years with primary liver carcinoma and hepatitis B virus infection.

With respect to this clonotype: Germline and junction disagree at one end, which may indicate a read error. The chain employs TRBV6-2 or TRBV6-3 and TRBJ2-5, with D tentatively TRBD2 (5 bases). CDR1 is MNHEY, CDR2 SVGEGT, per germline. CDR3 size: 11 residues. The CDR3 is CTSSYGEIQYF. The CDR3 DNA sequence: TGTACCAGCAGTTACGGGGAGATCCAGTACTTC.

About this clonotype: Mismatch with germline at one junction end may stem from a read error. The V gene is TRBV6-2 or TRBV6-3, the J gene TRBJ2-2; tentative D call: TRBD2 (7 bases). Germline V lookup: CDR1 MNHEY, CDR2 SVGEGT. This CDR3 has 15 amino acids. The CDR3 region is CASNYLGGAAGKLFF. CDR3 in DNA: TGTGCCAGCAATTACCTGGGGGGGGCTGCCGGGAAGCTGTTCTTT.

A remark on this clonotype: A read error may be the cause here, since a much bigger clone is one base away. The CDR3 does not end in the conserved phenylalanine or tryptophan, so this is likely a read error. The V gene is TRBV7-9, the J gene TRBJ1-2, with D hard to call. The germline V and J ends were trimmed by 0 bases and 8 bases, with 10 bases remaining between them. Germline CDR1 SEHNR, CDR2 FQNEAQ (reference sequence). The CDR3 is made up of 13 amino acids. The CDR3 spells CASSLAHPQGYTI. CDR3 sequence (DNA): TGTGCCAGCAGCTTAGCCCATCCACAGGGCTACACCATC.

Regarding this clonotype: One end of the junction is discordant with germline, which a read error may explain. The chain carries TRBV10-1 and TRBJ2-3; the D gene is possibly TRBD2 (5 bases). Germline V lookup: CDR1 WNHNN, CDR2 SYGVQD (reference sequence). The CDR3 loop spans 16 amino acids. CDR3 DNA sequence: TGCGCCAACAGTGAGCGAGGACGGGGATCCACAGATACGCAGTATTTT. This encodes CANSERGRGSTDTQYF.

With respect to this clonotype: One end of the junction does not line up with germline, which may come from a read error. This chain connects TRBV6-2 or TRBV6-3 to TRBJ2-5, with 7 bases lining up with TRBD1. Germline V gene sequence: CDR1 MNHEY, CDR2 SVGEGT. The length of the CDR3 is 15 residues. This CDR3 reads CASSPDRGGQDTQYF. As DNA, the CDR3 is TGTGCCAGCAGTCCAGACCGAGGGGGCCAAGATACCCAGTACTTC.

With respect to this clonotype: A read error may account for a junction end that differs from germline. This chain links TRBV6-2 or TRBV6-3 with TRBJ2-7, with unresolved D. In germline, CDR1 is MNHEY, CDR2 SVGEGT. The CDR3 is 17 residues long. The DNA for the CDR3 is TGTACCAGCAGTTACCAGATCGGGCTCCTTAGCTCCTACGAGCAGTACTTC. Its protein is CTSSYQIGLLSSYEQYF.

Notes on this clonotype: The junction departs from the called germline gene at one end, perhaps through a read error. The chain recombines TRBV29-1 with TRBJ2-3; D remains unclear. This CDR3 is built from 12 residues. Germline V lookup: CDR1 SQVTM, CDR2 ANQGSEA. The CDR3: CNVGGGTDTQYF. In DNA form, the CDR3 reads TGTAACGTGGGTGGAGGCACAGATACGCAGTATTTT.

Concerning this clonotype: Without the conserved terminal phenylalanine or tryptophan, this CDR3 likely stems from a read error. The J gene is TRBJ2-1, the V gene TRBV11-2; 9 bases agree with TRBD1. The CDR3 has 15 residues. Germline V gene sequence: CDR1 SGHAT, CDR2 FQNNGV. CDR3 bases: TGTGCCAGCAGCTTGGGGGACAGGGCCTTCAATAAGCAGTTCCTC. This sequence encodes CASSLGDRAFNKQFL.

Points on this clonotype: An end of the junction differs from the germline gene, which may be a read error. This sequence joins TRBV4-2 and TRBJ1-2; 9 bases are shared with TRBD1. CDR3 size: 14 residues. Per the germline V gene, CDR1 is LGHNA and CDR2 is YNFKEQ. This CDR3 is CASSHGTGIYGHTF. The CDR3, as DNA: TGTGCCAGCAGCCATGGGACAGGGATATATGGCCACACATTC.

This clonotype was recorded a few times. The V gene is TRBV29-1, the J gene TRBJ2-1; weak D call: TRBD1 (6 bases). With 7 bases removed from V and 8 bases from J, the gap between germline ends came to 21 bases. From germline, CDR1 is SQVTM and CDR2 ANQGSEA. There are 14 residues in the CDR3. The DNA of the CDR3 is TGCAGCGATGGTATGATTGCAGGGGTCGATGAGCAGTTCTTC. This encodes CSDGMIAGVDEQFF.

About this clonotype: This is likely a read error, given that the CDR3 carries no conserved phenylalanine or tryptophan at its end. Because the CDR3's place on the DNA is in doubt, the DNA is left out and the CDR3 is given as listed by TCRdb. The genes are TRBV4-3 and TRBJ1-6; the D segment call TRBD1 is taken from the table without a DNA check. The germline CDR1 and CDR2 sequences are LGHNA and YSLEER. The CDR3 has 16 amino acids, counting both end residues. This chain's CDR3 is CASSSLDRGRNSPLRY.

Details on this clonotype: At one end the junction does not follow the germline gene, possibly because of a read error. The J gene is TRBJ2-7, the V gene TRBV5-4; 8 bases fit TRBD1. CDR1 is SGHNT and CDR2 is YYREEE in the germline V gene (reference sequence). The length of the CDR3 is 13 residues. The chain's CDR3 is CASSGQGSYERYF. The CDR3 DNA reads TGTGCCAGCAGTGGACAGGGCTCCTACGAGCGGTACTTC. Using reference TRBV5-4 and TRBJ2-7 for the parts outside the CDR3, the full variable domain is ETGVTQSPTHLIKTRGQQVTLRCSSQSGHNTVSWYQQALGQGPQFIFQYYREEENGRGNFPPRFSGLQFPNYSSELNVNALELDDSALYLCASSGQGSYERYFGPGTRLTVT.

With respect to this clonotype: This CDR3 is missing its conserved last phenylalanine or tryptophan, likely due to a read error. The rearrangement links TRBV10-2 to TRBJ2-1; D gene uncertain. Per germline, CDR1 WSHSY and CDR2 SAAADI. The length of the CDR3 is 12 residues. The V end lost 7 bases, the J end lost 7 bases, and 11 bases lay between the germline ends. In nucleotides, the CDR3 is TGCGCCAGCACCCGGAGCATAAATGAGCAGTTCTCC. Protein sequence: CASTRSINEQFS.

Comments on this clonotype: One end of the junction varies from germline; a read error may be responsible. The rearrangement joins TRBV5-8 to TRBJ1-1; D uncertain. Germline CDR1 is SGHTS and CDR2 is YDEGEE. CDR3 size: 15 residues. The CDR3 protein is CTSSTRGTLSTEAFF. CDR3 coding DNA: TGTACCAGCAGCACTAGAGGAACGCTGAGCACTGAAGCTTTCTTT. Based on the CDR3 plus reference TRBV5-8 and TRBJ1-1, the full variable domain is EAGVTQSPTHLIKTRGQQATLRCSPISGHTSVYWYQQALGLGLQFLLWYDEGEERNRGNFPPRFSGRQFPNYSSELNVNALELEDSALYLCTSSTRGTLSTEAFFGQGTRLTVV.

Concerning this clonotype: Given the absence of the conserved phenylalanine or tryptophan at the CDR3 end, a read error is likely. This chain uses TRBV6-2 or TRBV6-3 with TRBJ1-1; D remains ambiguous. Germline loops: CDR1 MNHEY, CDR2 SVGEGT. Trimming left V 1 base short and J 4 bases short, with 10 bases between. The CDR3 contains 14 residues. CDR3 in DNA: TGTGCCAGCAGTTACTGTGGCCGGGGCACTGAAGCTTTCTCT. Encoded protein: CASSYCGRGTEAFS.

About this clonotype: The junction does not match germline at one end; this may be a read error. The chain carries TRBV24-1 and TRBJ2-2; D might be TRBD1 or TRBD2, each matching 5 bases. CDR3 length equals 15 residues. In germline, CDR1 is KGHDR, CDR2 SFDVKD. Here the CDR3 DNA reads TGTGCCAGCAGTCCTATAGGGACGAACACCGGGGAGCCGTTTTTT. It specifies CASSPIGTNTGEPFF.

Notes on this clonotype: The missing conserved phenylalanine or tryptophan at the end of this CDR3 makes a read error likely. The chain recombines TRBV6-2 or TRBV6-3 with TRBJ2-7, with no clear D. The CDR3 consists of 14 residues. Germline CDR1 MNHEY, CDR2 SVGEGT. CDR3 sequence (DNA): TGTGTCAGCAGTCTCTGGACGGGTCCCTACGAGCAGTACTCC. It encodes CVSSLWTGPYEQYS.